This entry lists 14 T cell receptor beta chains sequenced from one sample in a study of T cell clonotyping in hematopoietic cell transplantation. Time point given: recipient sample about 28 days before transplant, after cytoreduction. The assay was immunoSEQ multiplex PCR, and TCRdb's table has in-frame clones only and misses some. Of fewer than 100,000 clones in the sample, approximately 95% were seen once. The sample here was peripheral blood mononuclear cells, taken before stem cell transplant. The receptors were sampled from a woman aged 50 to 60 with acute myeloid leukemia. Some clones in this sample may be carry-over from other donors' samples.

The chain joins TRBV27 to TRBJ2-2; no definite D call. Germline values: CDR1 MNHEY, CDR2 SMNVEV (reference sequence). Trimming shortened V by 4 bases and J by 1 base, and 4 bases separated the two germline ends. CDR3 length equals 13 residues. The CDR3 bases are TGTGCCAGCAGTTCGAGGAACACCGGGGAGCTGTTTTTT. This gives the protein CASSSRNTGELFF.

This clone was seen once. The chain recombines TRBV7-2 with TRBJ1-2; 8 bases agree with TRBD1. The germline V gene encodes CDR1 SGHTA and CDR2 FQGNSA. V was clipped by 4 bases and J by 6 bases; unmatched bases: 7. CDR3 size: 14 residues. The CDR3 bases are TGTGCCAGCAGCTCGACAGGGGAACTGGATGGCTACACCTTC. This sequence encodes CASSSTGELDGYTF.

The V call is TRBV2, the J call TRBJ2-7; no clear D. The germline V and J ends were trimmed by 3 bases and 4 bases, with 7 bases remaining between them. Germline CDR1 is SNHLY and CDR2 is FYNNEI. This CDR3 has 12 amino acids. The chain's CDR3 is CASSDTFYEQYF. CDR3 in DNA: TGTGCCAGCAGTGATACCTTTTACGAGCAGTACTTC.

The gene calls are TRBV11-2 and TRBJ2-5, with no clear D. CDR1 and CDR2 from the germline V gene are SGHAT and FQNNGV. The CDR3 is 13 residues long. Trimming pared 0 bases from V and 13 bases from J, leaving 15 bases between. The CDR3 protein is CASSLDPSGDWYF. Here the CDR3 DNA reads TGTGCCAGCAGCTTAGATCCTTCTGGAGATTGGTACTTC.

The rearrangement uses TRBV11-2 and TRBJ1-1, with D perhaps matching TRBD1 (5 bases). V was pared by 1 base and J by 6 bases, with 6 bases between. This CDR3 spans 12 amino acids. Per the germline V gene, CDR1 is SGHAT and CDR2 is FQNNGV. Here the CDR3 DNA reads TGTGCCAGCAGCTTAGCGGGGGCTGAAGCTTTCTTT. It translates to CASSLAGAEAFF.

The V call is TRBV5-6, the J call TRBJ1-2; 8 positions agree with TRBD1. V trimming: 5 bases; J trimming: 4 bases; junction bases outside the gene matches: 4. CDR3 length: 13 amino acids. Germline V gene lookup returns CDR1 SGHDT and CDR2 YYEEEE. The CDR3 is CASRSDRAYGYTF. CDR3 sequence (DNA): TGTGCCAGCAGATCGGACAGGGCCTATGGCTACACCTTC.

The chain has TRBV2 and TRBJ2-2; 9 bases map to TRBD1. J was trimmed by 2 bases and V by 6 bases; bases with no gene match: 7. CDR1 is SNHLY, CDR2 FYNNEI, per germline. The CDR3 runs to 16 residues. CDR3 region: CASSYGQGINTGELFF. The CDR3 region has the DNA TGTGCCAGCAGCTACGGACAGGGGATTAACACCGGGGAGCTGTTTTTT.

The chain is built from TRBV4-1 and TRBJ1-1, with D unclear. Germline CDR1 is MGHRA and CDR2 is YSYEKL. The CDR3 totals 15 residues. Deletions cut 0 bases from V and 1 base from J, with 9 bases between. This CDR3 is CASSQDHGWNTEAFF. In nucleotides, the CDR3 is TGCGCCAGCAGCCAAGATCACGGGTGGAACACTGAAGCTTTCTTT.

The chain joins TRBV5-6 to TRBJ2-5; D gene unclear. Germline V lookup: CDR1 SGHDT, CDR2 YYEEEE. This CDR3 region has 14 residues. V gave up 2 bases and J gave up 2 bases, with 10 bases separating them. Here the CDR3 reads CASSFGTEQETQYF. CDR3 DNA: TGTGCCAGCAGCTTCGGTACAGAACAAGAGACCCAGTACTTC.

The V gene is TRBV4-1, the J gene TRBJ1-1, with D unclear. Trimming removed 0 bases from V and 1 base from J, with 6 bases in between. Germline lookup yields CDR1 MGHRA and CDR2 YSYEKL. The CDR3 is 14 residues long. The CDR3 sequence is CASSQDTGNTEAFF. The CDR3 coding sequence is TGCGCCAGCAGCCAAGATACGGGGAACACTGAAGCTTTCTTT.

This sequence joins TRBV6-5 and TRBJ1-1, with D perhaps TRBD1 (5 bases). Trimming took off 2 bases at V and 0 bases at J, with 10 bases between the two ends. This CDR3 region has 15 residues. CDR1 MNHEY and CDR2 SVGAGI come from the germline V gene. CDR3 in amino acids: CASSYRGFMNTEAFF. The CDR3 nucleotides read TGTGCCAGCAGTTACAGGGGTTTCATGAACACTGAAGCTTTCTTT.

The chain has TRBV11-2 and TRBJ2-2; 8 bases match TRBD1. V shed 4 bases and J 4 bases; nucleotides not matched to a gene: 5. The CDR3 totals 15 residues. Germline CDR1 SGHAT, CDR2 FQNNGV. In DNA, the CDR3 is TGTGCCAGCAGCTCACGGACAGGGACCACCGGGGAGCTGTTTTTT. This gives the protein CASSSRTGTTGELFF. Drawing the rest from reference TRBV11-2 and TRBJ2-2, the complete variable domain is EAGVAQSPRYKIIEKRQSVAFWCNPISGHATLYWYQQILGQGPKLLIQFQNNGVVDDSQLPKDRFSAERLKGVDSTLKIQPAKLEDSAVYLCASSSRTGTTGELFFGEGSRLTVL.

The CDR3 loop is CARANIRGINEQFF. In nucleotides, the CDR3 is TGTGCCCGGGCGAACATCCGAGGAATTAATGAGCAGTTCTTC. This chain links TRBV30 with TRBJ2-1, with no clear D. The V and J ends lost 8 bases and 7 bases respectively, with 21 bases between them. This CDR3 is 14 amino acids long. Germline assignment: CDR1 GTSNPN and CDR2 SVGIG (reference sequence).

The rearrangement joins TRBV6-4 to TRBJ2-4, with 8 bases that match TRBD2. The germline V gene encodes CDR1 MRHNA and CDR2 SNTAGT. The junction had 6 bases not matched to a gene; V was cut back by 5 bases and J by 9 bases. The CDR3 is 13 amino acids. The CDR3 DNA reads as TGTGCCAGCAGTAGCGACAGCGGGGGCATTCAGTACTTC. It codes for CASSSDSGGIQYF.